The rows below give T cell receptor beta chains drawn from one sample of a study of cytomegalovirus exposure and HLA in healthy donors. Profiled with immunoSEQ multiplex PCR; TCRdb holds only in-frame clones, not every one. In the table there are 200,000 to 250,000 clones, approximately 82% of which are singletons. Sequences were obtained from PBMCs. Every receptor here comes from a man younger than 30 in good health and CMV-seronegative. Both conserved end residues are part of each CDR3. The D gene is left open where the match is weak. Clone size is not always given. Where it is, it says once, few, many or a class for expanded clones.

size: once
V: TRBV19
D: TRBD1
J: TRBJ1-1
CDR3: CASEGQGNTEAFF
DNA: TGTGCCAGCGAAGGACAGGGCAATACTGAAGCTTTCTTT

size: .
V: TRBV14
D: .
J: TRBJ2-5
CDR3: CASSHTGGKGETQYF
DNA: TGTGCCAGCAGCCACACTGGGGGGAAAGGAGAGACCCAGTACTTC

size: .
V: TRBV5-1
D: TRBD2
J: TRBJ2-7
CDR3: CASSPSGSGYEQYF
DNA: TGCGCCAGCAGCCCTAGCGGGAGTGGCTACGAGCAGTACTTC

size: .
V: TRBV5-6
D: .
J: TRBJ2-7
CDR3: CASSPDSKATYEQYF
DNA: TGTGCCAGCAGCCCGGACAGCAAAGCTACCTACGAGCAGTACTTC

size: .
V: TRBV4-1
D: TRBD1
J: TRBJ1-1
CDR3: CASSQGTGAMNTEAFF
DNA: TGCGCCAGCAGCCAAGGGACAGGGGCGATGAACACTGAAGCTTTCTTT

size: .
V: TRBV5-1
D: .
J: TRBJ2-7
CDR3: CASSVEISSYEQYF
DNA: TGCGCCAGCAGCGTGGAAATTTCTTCCTACGAGCAGTACTTC

size: .
V: TRBV10-1
D: .
J: TRBJ2-7
CDR3: CASSEGLGYDEQYF
DNA: TGCGCCAGCAGTGAGGGTCTAGGATATGACGAGCAGTACTTC

size: .
V: TRBV4-2
D: TRBD2
J: TRBJ2-7
CDR3: CASSQFGGGSEQYF
DNA: TGTGCCAGCAGCCAATTCGGGGGAGGGAGCGAGCAGTACTTC

size: .
V: TRBV11-2
D: TRBD1
J: TRBJ1-1
CDR3: CASSPWTGRGYTEAFF
DNA: TGTGCCAGCAGCCCATGGACAGGGCGGGGGTACACTGAAGCTTTCTTT

size: .
V: TRBV28
D: TRBD1
J: TRBJ1-2
CDR3: CASSRQDRADGYTF
DNA: TGTGCCAGCAGCCGCCAGGACAGGGCTGATGGCTACACCTTC

size: .
V: TRBV5-1
D: .
J: TRBJ1-1
CDR3: CASSPETVQGSMTEAFF
DNA: TGCGCCAGCAGCCCGGAAACAGTACAGGGATCCATGACTGAAGCTTTCTTT

size: few
V: TRBV5-1
D: .
J: TRBJ2-7
CDR3: CASSLGGPLHDEQYF
DNA: TGCGCCAGCAGCCTGGGGGGGCCACTCCACGACGAGCAGTACTTC

size: .
V: TRBV6-1
D: .
J: TRBJ1-1
CDR3: CASSVLNTEAFF
DNA: TGTGCCAGCAGTGTCCTTAACACTGAAGCTTTCTTT

size: few
V: TRBV28
D: TRBD1
J: TRBJ2-7
CDR3: CASSSGTGRWVYEQYF
DNA: TGTGCCAGCAGTTCAGGGACAGGGAGGTGGGTTTACGAGCAGTACTTC

size: .
V: TRBV5-1
D: .
J: TRBJ1-1
CDR3: CASSLEVQGRMNTEAFF
DNA: TGCGCCAGCAGCTTGGAAGTGCAGGGTCGGATGAACACTGAAGCTTTCTTT

size: .
V: TRBV7-6
D: TRBD2
J: TRBJ2-1
CDR3: CASSRSGRADNEQFF
DNA: TGTGCCAGCAGCCGTAGCGGGAGGGCCGACAATGAGCAGTTCTTC

size: few
V: TRBV7-9
D: TRBD2
J: TRBJ2-1
CDR3: CASRVASGSNEQFF
DNA: TGTGCCAGCAGAGTGGCTAGCGGAAGTAATGAGCAGTTCTTC

size: few
V: TRBV7-2
D: .
J: TRBJ1-5
CDR3: CASSLLVTGSQPQHF
DNA: TGTGCCAGCAGCTTACTGGTAACAGGGTCTCAGCCCCAGCATTTT

size: .
V: TRBV7-2
D: .
J: TRBJ2-7
CDR3: CASSLGNPYEQYF
DNA: TGTGCCAGCAGCTTGGGCAATCCCTACGAGCAGTACTTC

size: .
V: TRBV7-9
D: .
J: TRBJ2-7
CDR3: CASSYGQLYEQYF
DNA: TGTGCCAGCAGTTATGGACAGCTCTACGAGCAGTACTTC

size: .
V: TRBV6-6
D: TRBD1
J: TRBJ2-7
CDR3: CASSWGQGSHEQYF
DNA: TGTGCCAGCAGTTGGGGACAGGGATCTCACGAGCAGTACTTC

size: .
V: TRBV6-1
D: .
J: TRBJ1-5
CDR3: CASSGDQPQHF
DNA: TGTGCCAGCAGTGGAGATCAGCCCCAGCATTTT

size: few
V: TRBV28
D: TRBD2
J: TRBJ2-7
CDR3: CASSGGSYEQYF
DNA: TGTGCCAGCTCGGGGGGCTCCTACGAGCAGTACTTC

size: .
V: TRBV25-1
D: TRBD1
J: TRBJ1-1
CDR3: CASSETGGRTEAFF
DNA: TGTGCCAGCAGTGAAACAGGGGGTCGGACTGAAGCTTTCTTT

size: .
V: TRBV5-4
D: TRBD2
J: TRBJ2-7
CDR3: CASSLWTSGRGEQYF
DNA: TGTGCCAGCAGCCTCTGGACTAGCGGGAGGGGCGAGCAGTACTTC

size: once
V: TRBV2
D: .
J: TRBJ2-1
CDR3: CASSSGSYNEQFF
DNA: TGTGCCAGCAGTAGCGGAAGCTACAATGAGCAGTTCTTC

size: .
V: TRBV28
D: .
J: TRBJ2-3
CDR3: CASIPRPRGLDTQYF
DNA: TGTGCCAGCATACCGCGCCCCCGAGGTCTAGATACGCAGTATTTT

size: .
V: TRBV30
D: .
J: TRBJ2-7
CDR3: CAWSRQIYEQYF
DNA: TGTGCCTGGAGTCGTCAGATTTACGAGCAGTACTTC

size: .
V: TRBV11-3
D: .
J: TRBJ2-1
CDR3: CASSLDGVARSSYNEQFF
DNA: TGTGCCAGCAGCTTAGATGGGGTAGCGCGGAGCTCCTACAATGAGCAGTTCTTC

size: .
V: TRBV13
D: TRBD1
J: TRBJ1-5
CDR3: CASSQTGGIGSNQPQHF
DNA: TGTGCCAGCAGCCAGACAGGGGGCATTGGTAGCAATCAGCCCCAGCATTTT

size: .
V: TRBV5-4
D: .
J: TRBJ2-7
CDR3: CASSQGQTYEQYF
DNA: TGTGCCAGCAGCCAGGGACAAACCTACGAGCAGTACTTC

size: .
V: TRBV9
D: TRBD2
J: TRBJ2-1
CDR3: CASTSTSLHEQFF
DNA: TGTGCCAGCACCTCGACTAGCCTCCATGAGCAGTTCTTC